Shown below are 14 T cell receptor beta chains from a single sample sequenced in a study of tumor-infiltrating lymphocytes in oesophageal squamous cell carcinoma. Via MiXCR, TCRdb re-called the PCR reads, giving one row per CDR3 protein. The data show about 18,000 distinct CDR3 sequences, with around two fifths seen just once and roughly two fifths held by the top ten. The specimen sequenced was esophageal tumor tissue. These receptors originate from a male donor with esophageal squamous cell carcinoma.

The sample holds many counts of this clonotype. The V call is TRBV11-2, the J call TRBJ2-5, with 7 nucleotides matching TRBD2. The germline V gene has CDR1 SGHAT and CDR2 FQNNGV. Trimming removed 5 bases from V and 0 bases from J; junction bases left unmatched: 9. The CDR3 is 16 residues long. This CDR3 reads CASSLGWGGYQETQYF. Here the CDR3 DNA reads TGTGCCAGCAGCCTCGGGTGGGGGGGGTACCAAGAGACCCAGTACTTC. Together with reference TRBV11-2 and TRBJ2-5, the CDR3 gives the full variable domain: EAGVAQSPRYKIIEKRQSVAFWCNPISGHATLYWYQQILGQGPKLLIQFQNNGVVDDSQLPKDRFSAERLKGVDSTLKIQPAKLEDSAVYLCASSLGWGGYQETQYFGPGTRLLVL.

This clonotype was seen a few times. The chain carries TRBV5-4 and TRBJ1-6; D perhaps matches TRBD1 (5 bases). The germline gives CDR1 SGHNT, CDR2 YYREEE (reference sequence). V lost 5 bases, J lost 14 bases, and 20 bases lay in between. The CDR3 has 14 amino acids. The CDR3 nucleotides are TGTGCCAGCAGAACCCAAATGGGGCCTGGAACCCTCCACTTT. It is translated as CASRTQMGPGTLHF.

Many counts were recorded for this clonotype. The DNA is omitted, as the CDR3 cannot be located on it reliably, and the CDR3 follows TCRdb's listing. The chain joins TRBV7-9 to TRBJ2-5; TRBD2 is the table's D call, not checked against the DNA. Germline CDR1 is SEHNR and CDR2 is FQNEAQ (reference sequence). The CDR3 comprises 16 residues, both ends counted. CDR3 loop: CASSFGAGTNTGELYF.

This clonotype occurred many times. The chain employs TRBV10-3 and TRBJ2-2; 9 nucleotides line up with TRBD2. CDR1 ENHRY and CDR2 SYGVKD come from the germline V gene. This CDR3 is 15 amino acids long. J was trimmed by 2 bases and V by 4 bases; bases with no gene match: 2. In nucleotides, the CDR3 is TGTGCCATCAGTGTTAGCGGGGGAAACACCGGGGAGCTGTTTTTT. Residues: CAISVSGGNTGELFF.

The chain employs TRBV12-3 or TRBV12-4 and TRBJ1-5, with D possibly matching TRBD1 (5 bases). V lost 6 bases, J lost 7 bases, and 13 bases lay in between. The CDR3 runs 13 residues. The CDR3 protein is CASRGEGLQPQHF. For the CDR3, the DNA is TGTGCCAGCAGAGGGGAGGGTTTGCAGCCCCAGCATTTT.

This clonotype came up a few times. This rearrangement joins TRBV7-3 to TRBJ2-1; D may be TRBD1 (7 bases). CDR1 SGHTA and CDR2 FQGTGA come from the germline V gene. The V end was cut by 5 bases, the J end by 9 bases, with 32 bases between. This CDR3 region has 19 residues. CDR3 protein: CASSPGQMWSGMTGAEQFF. CDR3 sequence (DNA): TGTGCCAGCAGCCCGGGACAGATGTGGTCAGGGATGACGGGGGCTGAGCAGTTCTTC.

This chain links TRBV6-2 or TRBV6-3 with TRBJ2-6, with 9 positions matching TRBD1. The assigned J gene may be wrong: the sequence end matches TRBJ2-7 better. There are 15 residues in the CDR3. Germline V lookup: CDR1 MNHEY, CDR2 SVGEGT. The CDR3 coding sequence is TGTGCCAGCAGTTACTCTCCGGGACAGGGTCACGAGCAGTACTTC. As protein: CASSYSPGQGHEQYF.

The CDR3 DNA sequence: TGTGCCAGCAGCTTAAGTCAATGGGACACCGGGGAGCTGTTTTTT. Its protein product is CASSLSQWDTGELFF. The chain links TRBV7-9 to TRBJ2-2; D unresolved. In germline, CDR1 is SEHNR, CDR2 FQNEAQ (reference sequence). The CDR3 runs 15 residues. The ends were cut back, 2 bases at V and 3 bases at J, with 10 bases in the middle.

The V call is TRBV7-8, the J call TRBJ1-2, with 12 bases that match TRBD1. The germline V gene encodes CDR1 SGHVS and CDR2 FQNEAQ. The V and J ends lost 5 bases and 7 bases, in that order; junction bases with no gene match: 8. CDR3 length: 15 amino acids. CDR3 in DNA: TGTGCCAGCAGCCAGGAGGGACAGGGGGCTGGTGGCTACACCTTC. Translation gives CASSQEGQGAGGYTF.

This clonotype counts as medium-sized. The rearrangement uses TRBV6-1 and TRBJ1-5, with TRBD1 as a possible D gene (5 bases). Germline loops: CDR1 MNHNS, CDR2 SASEGT. CDR3 length equals 13 residues. Trimming took 6 bases from V and 3 from J, leaving 9 bases between them. The CDR3 nucleotides read TGTGCCAGCAGAACAGGAAACAATCAGCCCCAGCATTTT. Amino acid sequence: CASRTGNNQPQHF.

In its sample, this clonotype was seen a few times. Being one base from a much bigger clone, this may be a read error. The V call is TRBV19, the J call TRBJ2-7; D gene unclear. Looked up from germline, CDR1 is LNHDA and CDR2 is SQIVND (reference sequence). Trimming cost V 2 bases and J 7 bases, with 12 bases left between them. The CDR3 is made up of 13 amino acids. In nucleotides, the CDR3 is TGTGCCAGTAGTATAATGGGAAACAATGAGCAGTACTTC. Amino acid sequence: CASSIMGNNEQYF.

Note on this clonotype: The CDR3 carries no conserved terminal phenylalanine or tryptophan, so it likely arises from a read error. It is unclear where the CDR3 begins or ends on the DNA, so no DNA is shown, and the CDR3 is as TCRdb lists it. This rearrangement joins TRBV6-9 to TRBJ2-3; the D call TRBD2 from the table was never checked on the DNA. The CDR3 sequence runs 13 residues, both termini included. From germline, CDR1 is MNHGY and CDR2 SVAAGI. CDR3 loop: CASTIGETQYFGP.

In its sample, this clonotype was seen many times. The chain carries TRBV11-2 and TRBJ2-3, with D possibly called TRBD1 or TRBD2 (6 bases each). This CDR3 spans 14 amino acids. The V gene's germline CDR1 is SGHAT and CDR2 FQNNGV. Trimming pared 2 bases from V and 5 bases from J, leaving 11 bases between. The CDR3 loop is CASSLLGGKDTQYF. The CDR3 DNA reads TGTGCCAGCAGCTTACTAGGGGGGAAAGATACGCAGTATTTT.

This clonotype was picked up a small number of times. In this CDR3 the conserved last residue, phenylalanine or tryptophan, is missing, so a read error is likely. The DNA is omitted, as the CDR3 cannot be located on it reliably, and the CDR3 follows TCRdb's listing. The chain joins TRBV27 to TRBJ2-1; no check of the table's D call, TRBD1, against the DNA was made. Termini included, the CDR3 measures 18 amino acids. Germline CDR1 is MNHEY and CDR2 is SMNVEV (reference sequence). The CDR3 is CASSLDRAGGYYGYTFGS.